This T cell receptor beta chain comes out of a study of T cells in Graves' hyperthyroidism and ophthalmopathy. Study context: The blood sample was taken at first diagnosis, before treatment began.

CDR3 size: 11 residues. Trimming pared 10 bases from V and 3 bases from J, leaving 9 bases between. Germline CDR1 reads SEHNR; CDR2 reads FQNEAQ (reference sequence). Amplification yielded TCR beta CDR3 regions, with RNA transcripts as the source. HTBI primers were the set used in a first-round RT-PCR of the TCR CDR3. TCRdb processed the multiplex PCR reads anew with MiXCR; each CDR3 protein has one entry. The table lists about 600,000 distinct CDR3 sequences, roughly a sixth of them singletons, with roughly 3.4% in the top ten. This rearrangement joins TRBV7-9 to TRBJ1-1, with D hard to call. The sample consisted of blood. This clonotype originated in a woman aged 35 to 49 with Graves' ophthalmopathy. The CDR3: CATKLYTEAFF. Written as DNA, the CDR3 is TGTGCCACCAAACTTTACACTGAAGCTTTCTTT.